In this sample, the clone carrying this T cell receptor beta chain turned up once. Antigen: not known. Sequencing was performed with immunoSEQ multiplex PCR; in TCRdb, only in-frame clones are kept and a portion is missing. Among 25,000 to 35,000 clones listed, around 85% were seen once. These data come from a study of multiple sclerosis patients with progressive multifocal leukoencephalopathy. General study findings and limits: No common TRBV or TRBJ usage or pairing appeared at PML. Most PML patients had lower entropy, suggesting less diverse TRB repertoires.

In germline, CDR1 is SGDLS, CDR2 YYNGEE. The CDR3 is 20 residues long. The V gene end was trimmed by 1 base and the J gene end by 1 base; junction bases not matched to a gene: 15. Indicated time point: time of PML onset. The rearrangement uses TRBV9 and TRBJ1-1; TRBD1 matches 11 bases. The sequenced sample was PBMCs, obtained from a patient treated with natalizumab. This TCR was sampled from a woman aged 25 to 39 with progressive multifocal leukoencephalopathy. CDR3 sequence (DNA): TGTGCCAGCAGCGTATTACCCTCCCCGGGACAGGGGGGTGGGAACACTGAAGCTTTCTTT. It codes for CASSVLPSPGQGGGNTEAFF. The full variable domain, in which reference TRBV9 and TRBJ1-1 provide the parts outside the CDR3, is DSGVTQTPKHLITATGQRVTLRCSPRSGDLSVYWYQQSLDQGLQFLIQYYNGEERAKGNILERFSAQQFPDLHSELNLSSLELGDSALYFCASSVLPSPGQGGGNTEAFFGQGTRLTVV.